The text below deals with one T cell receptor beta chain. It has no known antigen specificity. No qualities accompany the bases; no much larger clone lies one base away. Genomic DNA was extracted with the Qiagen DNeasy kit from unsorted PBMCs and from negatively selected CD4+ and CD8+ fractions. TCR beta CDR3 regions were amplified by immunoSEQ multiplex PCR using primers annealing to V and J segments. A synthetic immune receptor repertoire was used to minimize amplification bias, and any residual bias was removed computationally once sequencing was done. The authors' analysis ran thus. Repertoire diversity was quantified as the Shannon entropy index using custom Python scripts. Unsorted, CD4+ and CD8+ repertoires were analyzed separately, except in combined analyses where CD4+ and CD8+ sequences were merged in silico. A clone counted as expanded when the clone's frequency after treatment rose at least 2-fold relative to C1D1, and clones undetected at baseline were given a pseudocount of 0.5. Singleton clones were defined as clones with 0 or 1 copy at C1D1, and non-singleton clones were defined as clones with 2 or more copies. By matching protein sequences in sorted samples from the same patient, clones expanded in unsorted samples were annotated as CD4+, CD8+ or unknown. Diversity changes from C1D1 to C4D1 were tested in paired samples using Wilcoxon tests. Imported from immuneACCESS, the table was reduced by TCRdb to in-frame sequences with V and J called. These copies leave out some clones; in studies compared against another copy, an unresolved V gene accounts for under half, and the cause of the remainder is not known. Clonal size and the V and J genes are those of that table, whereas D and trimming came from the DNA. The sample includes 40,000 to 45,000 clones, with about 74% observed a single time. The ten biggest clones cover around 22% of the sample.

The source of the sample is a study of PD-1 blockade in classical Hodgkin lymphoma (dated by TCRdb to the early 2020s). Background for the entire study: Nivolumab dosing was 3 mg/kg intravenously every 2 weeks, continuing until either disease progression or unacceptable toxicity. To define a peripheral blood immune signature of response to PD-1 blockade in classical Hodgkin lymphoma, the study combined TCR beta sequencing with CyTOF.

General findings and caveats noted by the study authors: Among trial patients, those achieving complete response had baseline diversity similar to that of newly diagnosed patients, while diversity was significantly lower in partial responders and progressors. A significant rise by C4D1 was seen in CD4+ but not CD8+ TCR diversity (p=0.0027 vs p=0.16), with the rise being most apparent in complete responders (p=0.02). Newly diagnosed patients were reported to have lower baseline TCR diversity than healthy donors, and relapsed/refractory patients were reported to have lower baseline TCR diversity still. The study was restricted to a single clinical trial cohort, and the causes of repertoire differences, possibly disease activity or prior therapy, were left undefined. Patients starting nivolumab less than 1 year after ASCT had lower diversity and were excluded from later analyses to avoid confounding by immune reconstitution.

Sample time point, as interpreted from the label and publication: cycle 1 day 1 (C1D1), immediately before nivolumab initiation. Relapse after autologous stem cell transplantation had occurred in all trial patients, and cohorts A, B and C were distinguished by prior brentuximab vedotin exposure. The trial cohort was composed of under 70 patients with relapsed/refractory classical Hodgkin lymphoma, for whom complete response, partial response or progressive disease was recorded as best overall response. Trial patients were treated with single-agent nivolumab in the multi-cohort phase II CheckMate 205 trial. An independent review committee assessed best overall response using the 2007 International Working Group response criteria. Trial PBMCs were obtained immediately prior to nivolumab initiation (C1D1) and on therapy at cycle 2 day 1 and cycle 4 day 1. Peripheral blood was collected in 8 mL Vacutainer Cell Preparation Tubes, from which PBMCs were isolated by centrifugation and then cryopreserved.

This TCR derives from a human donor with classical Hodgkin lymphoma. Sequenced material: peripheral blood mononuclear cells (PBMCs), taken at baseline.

The CDR3 reads CASSLKGYANSPLHF. The sequenced DNA is TGTGCCAGCAGTTTAAAGGGGTACGCTAATTCACCCCTCCACTTT. This chain joins TRBV27 to TRBJ1-6, with TRBD1 tentatively as D gene (5 bases match). V and J are truncated by 2 bases and 6 bases respectively, leaving an intervening sequence of 11 bases. Based on the germline V gene (reference sequence), the CDR1 and CDR2 sequences are MNHEY and SMNVEV. From its cysteine to its phenylalanine, the CDR3 spans 15 amino acids. Only CDR3 DNA is held: 45 bases, read in frame from base 1.